This T cell receptor beta chain appears in the sequencing data of a study of T cell responses to AZD1222 COVID-19 vaccine. The CDR3 sequence is 15 residues long. The germline V gene encodes CDR1 SGDLS and CDR2 YYNGEE. V dropped 4 bases and J dropped 3 bases, with 15 bases sitting between them. Profiled with immunoSEQ multiplex PCR; TCRdb holds only in-frame clones, not every one. This repertoire shows about 150,000 clones, approximately 90% found once; its top ten account for roughly 4%. This clonotype originated in an adult in good health. The sequences come from peripheral blood, collected on day 0 of AZD1222 vaccination. This chain connects TRBV9 to TRBJ2-3; D not certain. CDR3 nucleotide sequence: TGTGCCAGCAGCACCTACCCTGCTGGAACAGATACGCAGTATTTT. This encodes CASSTYPAGTDTQYF.